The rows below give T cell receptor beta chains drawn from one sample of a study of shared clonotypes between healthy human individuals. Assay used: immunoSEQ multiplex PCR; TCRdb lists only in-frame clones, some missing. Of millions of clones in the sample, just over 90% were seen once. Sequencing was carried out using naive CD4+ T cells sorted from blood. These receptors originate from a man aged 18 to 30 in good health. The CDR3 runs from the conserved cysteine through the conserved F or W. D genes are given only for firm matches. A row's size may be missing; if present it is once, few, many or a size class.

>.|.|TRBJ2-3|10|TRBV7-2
CASNWGTQYF
TGTGCCAGCAACTGGGGAACGCAGTATTTT
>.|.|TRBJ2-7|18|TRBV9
CASSVEGGGITSSYEQYF
TGTGCCAGCAGCGTAGAAGGTGGCGGGATTACAAGTAGTTACGAGCAGTACTTC
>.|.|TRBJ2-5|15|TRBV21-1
CASSNRDTREETQYF
TGTGCCAGCAGCAACCGGGACACGAGGGAAGAGACCCAGTACTTC
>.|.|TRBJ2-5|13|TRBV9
CASSVSLTETQYF
TGTGCCAGCAGCGTATCATTAACAGAGACCCAGTACTTC
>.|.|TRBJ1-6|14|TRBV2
CANLRTPGNSPLHF
TGTGCCAACTTGCGGACCCCGGGGAATTCACCCCTCCACTTT
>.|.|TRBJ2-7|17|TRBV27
CASSLSIPGGGSYEQYF
TGTGCCAGCAGTTTATCGATCCCAGGGGGGGGTTCCTACGAGCAGTACTTC
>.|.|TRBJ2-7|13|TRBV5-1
CASSDGDSVEQYF
TGCGCCAGCAGCGACGGGGATTCAGTCGAGCAGTACTTC
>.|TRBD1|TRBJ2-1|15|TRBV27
CASSFWTGVINEQFF
TGTGCCAGCAGTTTTTGGACAGGGGTGATCAATGAGCAGTTCTTC
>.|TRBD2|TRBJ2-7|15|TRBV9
CASSLGTSGIDEQYF
TGTGCCAGCAGCCTCGGGACTAGCGGGATAGACGAGCAGTACTTC
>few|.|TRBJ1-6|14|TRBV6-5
CASTLLAYNSPLHF
TGTGCCAGCACCCTTTTGGCCTATAATTCACCCCTCCACTTT
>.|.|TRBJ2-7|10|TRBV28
CATGWYEQYF
TGTGCTACAGGGTGGTACGAGCAGTACTTC
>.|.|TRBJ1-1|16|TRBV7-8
CASSPREGSGYTEAFF
TGTGCCAGCAGTCCCAGGGAGGGGTCGGGGTACACTGAAGCTTTCTTT
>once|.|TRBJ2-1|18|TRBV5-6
CASSLDLGSESSYNEQFF
TGTGCCAGCAGCTTGGATCTAGGGTCCGAGAGCTCCTACAATGAGCAGTTCTTC
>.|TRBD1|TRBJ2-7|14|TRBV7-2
CASSFRQGVNEQYF
TGTGCCAGCAGCTTTCGACAGGGTGTCAACGAGCAGTACTTC
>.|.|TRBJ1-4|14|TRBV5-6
CASGSDRTNEKLFF
TGTGCCAGCGGATCGGACCGAACTAATGAAAAACTGTTTTTT
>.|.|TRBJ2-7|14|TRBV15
CATSSGVSIREQYF
TGTGCCACCAGCAGCGGGGTGTCGATACGCGAGCAGTACTTC
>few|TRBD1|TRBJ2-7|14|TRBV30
CAWSGRQGDYEQYF
TGTGCCTGGAGTGGGCGACAGGGAGACTACGAGCAGTACTTC
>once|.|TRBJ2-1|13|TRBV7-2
CASSLESETKQFF
TGTGCCAGCAGCTTAGAGTCGGAGACCAAACAGTTCTTC
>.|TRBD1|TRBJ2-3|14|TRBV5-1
CASSYDRGTDTQYF
TGCGCCAGCAGCTACGACAGGGGCACAGATACGCAGTATTTT
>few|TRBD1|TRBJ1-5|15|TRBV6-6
CASSWTGDGNQPQHF
TGTGCCAGCAGTTGGACAGGGGACGGCAATCAGCCCCAGCATTTT
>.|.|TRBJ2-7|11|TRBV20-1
CSAHPEGEQYF
TGCAGTGCTCACCCCGAAGGAGAGCAGTACTTC
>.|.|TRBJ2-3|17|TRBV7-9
CASSLVGAASATDTQYF
TGTGCCAGCAGCTTAGTGGGTGCGGCTAGCGCCACAGATACGCAGTATTTT
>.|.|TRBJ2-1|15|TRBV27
CASSSLDKTHNEQFF
TGTGCCAGCAGTTCTTTAGATAAAACCCACAATGAGCAGTTCTTC
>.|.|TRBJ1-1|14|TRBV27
CASSLVAAASEAFF
TGTGCCAGCAGTCTCGTCGCAGCCGCTTCTGAAGCTTTCTTT
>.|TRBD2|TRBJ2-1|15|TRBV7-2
CASSFGGGAYNEQFF
TGTGCCAGCAGCTTCGGCGGGGGGGCCTACAATGAGCAGTTCTTC
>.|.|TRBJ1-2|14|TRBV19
CASTNLGWGYGYTF
TGTGCCAGTACCAACCTGGGGTGGGGATATGGCTACACCTTC
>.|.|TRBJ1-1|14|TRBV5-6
CASSLSGLQTEAFF
TGTGCCAGCAGCTTGTCGGGTCTCCAGACTGAAGCTTTCTTT
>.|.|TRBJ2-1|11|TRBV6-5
CASMRGHEQFF
TGTGCCAGCATGCGAGGACATGAGCAGTTCTTC
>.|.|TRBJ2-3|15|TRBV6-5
CASSRIRPSTDTQYF
TGTGCCAGCAGCCGTATCCGGCCAAGCACAGATACGCAGTATTTT
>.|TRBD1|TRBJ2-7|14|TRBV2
CASSYGQVGAGQYF
TGTGCCAGCAGTTACGGACAGGTGGGCGCGGGGCAGTACTTC
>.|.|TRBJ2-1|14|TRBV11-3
CASSLTYEYNEQFF
TGTGCCAGCAGCTTAACATACGAATACAATGAGCAGTTCTTC
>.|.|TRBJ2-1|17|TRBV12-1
CASSFAFRAGNRNEQFF
TGTGCCAGCAGCTTTGCGTTCCGCGCAGGTAATCGCAATGAGCAGTTCTTC
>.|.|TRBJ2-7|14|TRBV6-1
CASTETLKIPEQYF
TGTGCCAGCACTGAGACACTGAAGATCCCCGAGCAGTACTTC
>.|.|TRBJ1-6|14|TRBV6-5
CASSYREGNSPLHF
TGTGCCAGCAGTTACAGGGAGGGTAATTCACCCCTCCACTTT
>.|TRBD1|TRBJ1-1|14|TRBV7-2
CASSLRQGGTEAFF
TGTGCCAGCAGCTTGAGGCAGGGGGGCACTGAAGCTTTCTTT
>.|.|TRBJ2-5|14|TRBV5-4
CASSRAEPKETQYF
TGTGCCAGCAGCAGAGCCGAGCCGAAAGAGACCCAGTACTTC
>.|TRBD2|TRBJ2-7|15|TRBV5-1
CASSLSGLASHEQYF
TGCGCCAGCAGCTTGTCGGGACTAGCGAGCCACGAGCAGTACTTC
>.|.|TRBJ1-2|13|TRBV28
CASSELANYGYTF
TGTGCCAGCAGTGAGTTAGCTAACTATGGCTACACCTTC
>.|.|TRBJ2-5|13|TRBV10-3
CAIGGTPGETQYF
TGTGCCATCGGCGGGACTCCTGGAGAGACCCAGTACTTC
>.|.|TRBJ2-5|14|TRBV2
CASSEQGGQETQYF
TGTGCCAGCAGTGAACAGGGGGGACAAGAGACCCAGTACTTC
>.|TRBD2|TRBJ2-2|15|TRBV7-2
CASSTSGSVTGELFF
TGTGCCAGCAGCACTAGCGGGAGCGTCACCGGGGAGCTGTTTTTT
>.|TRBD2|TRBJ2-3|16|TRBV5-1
CASSLGGTSGPDTQYF
TGCGCCAGCAGCTTGGGTGGGACTAGCGGGCCAGATACGCAGTATTTT
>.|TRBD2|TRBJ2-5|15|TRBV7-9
CASSLQAGGMETQYF
TGTGCCAGCAGCTTACAAGCGGGGGGAATGGAGACCCAGTACTTC
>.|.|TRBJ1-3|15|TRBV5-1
CASSLLPYSGNTIYF
TGCGCCAGCAGCTTGCTACCGTACTCTGGAAACACCATATATTTT
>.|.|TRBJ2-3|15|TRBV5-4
CASSLEGYREDTQYF
TGTGCCAGCAGCTTGGAAGGCTATCGGGAAGATACGCAGTATTTT
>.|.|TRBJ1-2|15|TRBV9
CASSARDWGSYGYTF
TGTGCCAGCAGCGCCCGAGATTGGGGAAGCTATGGCTACACCTTC
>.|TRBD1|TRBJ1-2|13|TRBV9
CASSQGTGYGYTF
TGTGCCAGCAGCCAAGGGACAGGCTATGGCTACACCTTC
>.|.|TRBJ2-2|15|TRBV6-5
CASRNWEGAPGELFF
TGTGCCAGCAGAAACTGGGAGGGGGCGCCGGGGGAGCTGTTTTTT
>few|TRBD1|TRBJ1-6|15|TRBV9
CASSVSGQGNSPLHF
TGTGCCAGCAGCGTATCAGGACAGGGCAATTCACCCCTCCACTTT
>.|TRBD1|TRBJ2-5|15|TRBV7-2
CASSPDRGDQETQYF
TGTGCCAGCAGCCCGGACAGGGGGGACCAAGAGACCCAGTACTTC
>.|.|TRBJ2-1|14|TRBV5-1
CASSLDWGSGRQFF
TGCGCCAGCAGCTTGGATTGGGGGTCGGGTAGGCAGTTCTTC
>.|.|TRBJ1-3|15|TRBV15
CATSQTVLSGNTIYF
TGTGCCACCAGCCAAACAGTCCTCTCTGGAAACACCATATATTTT
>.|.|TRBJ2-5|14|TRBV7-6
CASSFVTGRETQYF
TGTGCCAGCAGCTTCGTGACAGGGAGGGAGACCCAGTACTTC
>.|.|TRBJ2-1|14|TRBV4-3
CASSQDRGTGLKFF
TGCGCCAGCAGCCAAGATCGGGGAACAGGGCTTAAGTTCTTC
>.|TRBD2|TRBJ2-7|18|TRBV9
CASSAWGAAGEWSYEQYF
TGTGCCAGCAGCGCCTGGGGCGCAGCGGGAGAGTGGTCCTACGAGCAGTACTTC
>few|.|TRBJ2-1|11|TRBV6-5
CASRDYNEQFF
TGTGCCAGCAGGGACTACAATGAGCAGTTCTTC
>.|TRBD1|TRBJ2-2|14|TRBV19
CASRQGAITGELFF
TGTGCCAGCCGGCAGGGGGCGATCACCGGGGAGCTGTTTTTT
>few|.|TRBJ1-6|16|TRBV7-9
CASSLGSGNTDSPLHF
TGTGCCAGCAGCTTAGGATCAGGGAATACCGATTCACCCCTCCACTTT